This T cell receptor (beta chain) came from a study of blood T cell repertoires in COVID-19. Whole-study context: COVID-19 samples collected from the United States, Italy and Spain covered acute and convalescent phases.

CDR1 is LNHDA, CDR2 SQIVND, per germline (reference sequence). This CDR3 comprises 13 residues. J was trimmed by 6 bases and V by 7 bases; bases with no gene match: 3. In the source study's methods: The assay estimated nucleated cells by amplifying reference gene primers. The repertoire was sequenced with immunoSEQ multiplex PCR; TCRdb's copy has only in-frame clones and lacks some. The D gene and trimming were derived from the DNA, and the V and J assignments and clone size from that table. The sample shows around 370,000 clones, around nine tenths of them seen only once. The V gene is TRBV19, the J gene TRBJ2-2; 9 bases are a match to TRBD2. The sample comprised peripheral blood. The TCR sequence derives from a woman under 30 who had recovered from COVID-19. The CDR3: CASKQREAGELFF. The CDR3, as DNA: TGTGCCAGTAAGCAGCGGGAGGCCGGGGAGCTGTTTTTT.